This TCR beta chain was sequenced for a study of T-cell reconstitution after alpha-beta-depleted transplantation in children. The CDR3 extends over 15 amino acids. The germline V gene has CDR1 SQVTM and CDR2 ANQGSEA. Between the trimmed V and J ends, which lost 0 bases and 5 bases, there was a span of 14 bases. Molecular barcoding with unique molecular identifiers was used for the TCRbeta library. TCRdb used MiXCR to reprocess the PCR reads, holding one entry per CDR3 protein. The sample has around 370,000 distinct CDR3 sequences, roughly 16% seen once. The sample here was PBMCs, mostly from graft donor cells, taken 360 days after TCRalphabeta/CD19-depleted stem cell transplant. The chain is built from TRBV29-1 and TRBJ2-1, with D tentatively TRBD1 (5 bases). The sequence was obtained from a male patient between 2 and 9 years old who had a stem cell transplant for acute lymphoblastic leukemia, so the T cells may come from the graft donor. This CDR3 reads CSVEDPKGLHNEQFF. CDR3 sequence (DNA): TGCAGCGTTGAAGACCCGAAGGGGCTCCACAATGAGCAGTTCTTC.